This passage covers 14 T cell receptor beta chains from one sample sequenced in a study of regulatory T cells in long-lasting Graves disease. Time point defined: newly diagnosed GD, antithyroid drugs for less than 3 months. RNA from PBMCs was the source of the TCR library. Both iRepertoire HTBI primers and Arm-PCR of CDR3 regions were used to build the TCR beta libraries. MiXCR, applied by TCRdb to the multiplex PCR reads, yields one record per CDR3 protein. Among a few hundred thousand distinct CDR3 sequences listed, about 19% were seen once. Sequenced material: peripheral blood mononuclear cells (PBMCs), taken at new diagnosis, from a patient treated with antithyroid drugs. The receptors here all came from a female donor with Graves disease.

This clonotype was observed many times. The chain joins TRBV20-1 to TRBJ1-5, with unresolved D. Trimming left V 0 bases short and J 0 bases short, with 9 bases between. CDR3 size: 15 residues. Germline CDR1 DFQATT, CDR2 SNEGSKA (reference sequence). The chain's CDR3 is CSARDGIYSNQPQHF. Here the CDR3 DNA reads TGCAGTGCTAGAGATGGAATTTATAGCAATCAGCCCCAGCATTTT.

Ten or more counts support this clonotype. V is TRBV11-2 and J is TRBJ2-7; 8 bases align to TRBD2. Germline CDR1 SGHAT, CDR2 FQNNGV. With 0 bases clipped from V and 3 bases from J, the junction kept 10 bases outside the gene matches. This CDR3 is built from 17 residues. The CDR3 nucleotides are TGTGCCAGCAGCTTAGACCTGAGCGGGGGCCGCAGCTACGAGCAGTACTTC. Amino acid sequence: CASSLDLSGGRSYEQYF.

In the case of this clonotype: A read error likely explains this, since a far larger clone differs by one base. The rearrangement joins TRBV20-1 to TRBJ2-1; D unresolved. The ends were cut back, 1 base at V and 13 bases at J, with 23 bases in the middle. Looked up from germline, CDR1 is DFQATT and CDR2 is SNEGSKA (reference sequence). CDR3 length equals 15 residues. CDR3: CSARGQRIGQETQFF. The CDR3 bases are TGCAGTGCTAGAGGGCAGCGCATCGGCCAAGAGACCCAGTTCTTC.

The gene calls are TRBV13 and TRBJ2-1; 11 bases are a match to TRBD2. Germline-derived CDR1 and CDR2 are PRHDT and FYEKMQ (reference sequence). The trim removed 5 bases at V and 10 bases at J, leaving 7 bases unmatched. This CDR3 spans 14 amino acids. The CDR3 here is CASSLGLAEGEQFF. DNA for the CDR3: TGTGCCAGCAGCCTGGGACTAGCGGAGGGGGAGCAGTTCTTC.

Only a few counts were recorded for this clonotype. The chain employs TRBV7-3 and TRBJ2-2; 7 bases are a match to TRBD2. The V segment lost 6 bases and the J segment 1 base; nucleotides outside the gene matches: 2. The germline V gene has CDR1 SGHTA and CDR2 FQGTGA. The CDR3 runs to 14 residues. Written as DNA, the CDR3 is TGTGCCAGCAGACCGGGGGGGAACACCGGGGAGCTGTTTTTT. This translates into CASRPGGNTGELFF.

This clonotype was found many times. The CDR3 region has the DNA TGTGCCAGCAGTACTCGAGGGGTACCAGACTCTGGAAACACCATATATTTT. This translates into CASSTRGVPDSGNTIYF. The chain couples TRBV6-5 to TRBJ1-3, with a possible D match to TRBD1 (5 bases). V was trimmed by 5 bases and J by 0 bases, leaving 17 bases between them. Germline assignment: CDR1 MNHEY and CDR2 SVGAGI. This CDR3 is 17 amino acids long.

The sample holds many counts of this clonotype. This sequence joins TRBV6-5 and TRBJ1-1; D is undetermined. Germline values: CDR1 MNHEY, CDR2 SVGAGI. V lost 4 bases and J 7 bases, leaving 7 bases between the germline ends. This CDR3 contains 11 residues. As DNA, the CDR3 is TGTGCCAGCAGTTTTAACGATGAAGCTTTCTTT. This codes for CASSFNDEAFF.

This chain joins TRBV29-1 and TRBJ2-4; D is tentatively TRBD1 or TRBD2 (5 bases each). The CDR3 spans 13 residues. V was clipped by 4 bases and J by 4 bases, with 11 bases between them. Germline values: CDR1 SQVTM, CDR2 ANQGSEA. The CDR3: CSVGTGTKNIQYF. The CDR3 DNA follows: TGCAGCGTTGGGACTGGGACGAAAAACATTCAGTACTTC.

In this sample, this clonotype turned up many times. The CDR3 loop is CASSLGRTYEQYF. As DNA, the CDR3 is TGTGCCAGCAGCTTAGGCAGAACCTACGAGCAGTACTTC. The chain joins TRBV7-2 to TRBJ2-7; no firm D call. The CDR3 length is 13 residues. Per germline, CDR1 SGHTA and CDR2 FQGNSA. V lost 1 base and J 2 bases, leaving 6 bases between the germline ends.

This clonotype was seen at least ten times. The chain couples TRBV30 to TRBJ1-5, with D possibly matching TRBD1 (6 bases). Between the trimmed V and J ends, which lost 2 bases and 2 bases, there was a span of 10 bases. Per germline, CDR1 GTSNPN and CDR2 SVGIG (reference sequence). This CDR3 comprises 14 residues. CDR3 loop: CAWSQGGGNQPQHF. The DNA of the CDR3 is TGTGCCTGGAGTCAAGGGGGTGGCAATCAGCCCCAGCATTTT.

The chain links TRBV3-1 to TRBJ1-3, with unresolved D. Per the germline V gene, CDR1 is LGHDT and CDR2 is YNNKEL (reference sequence). CDR3 length: 15 amino acids. Trimming stripped 3 bases from V and 0 bases from J, with 9 bases between. CDR3 bases: TGTGCCAGCAGCCACACCACCCTCTCTGGAAACACCATATATTTT. Translating it yields CASSHTTLSGNTIYF.

This clonotype was seen at least ten times. The J gene is TRBJ2-2, the V gene TRBV6-1, with 9 bases lining up with TRBD2. V lost 5 bases to trimming and J lost 4 bases; unmatched junction nucleotides: 2. Germline loops: CDR1 MNHNS, CDR2 SASEGT. This CDR3 contains 14 residues. The CDR3 loop reads CASSLAGITGELFF. The CDR3 region has the DNA TGTGCCAGCAGTCTAGCGGGAATCACCGGGGAGCTGTTTTTT.

There are a few counts of this clonotype. Being one base from a much bigger clone, this may be a read error. The V and J genes are TRBV6-2 or TRBV6-3 and TRBJ2-7, with a possible D match to TRBD1 (6 bases). The CDR3 length is 15 residues. V lost 0 bases, J lost 0 bases, and 9 bases lay in between. Germline loops: CDR1 MNHEY, CDR2 SVGEGT. In nucleotides, the CDR3 is TGTGCCAGCAGTTACTCGCCAGGGGTCTCCTACGAGCAGTACTTC. Translation gives CASSYSPGVSYEQYF.

This clonotype was counted a single time. The chain couples TRBV6-1 to TRBJ2-6; no reliable D call. The CDR3 extends over 15 amino acids. V lost 8 bases and J 0 bases, leaving 11 bases between the germline ends. In germline, CDR1 is MNHNS, CDR2 SASEGT. The CDR3 DNA follows: TGTGCCAGCCGCCCTACGGTCTCTGGGGCCAACGTCCTGACTTTC. It codes for CASRPTVSGANVLTF.